The clone carrying this T cell receptor (beta chain) was counted only a few times. TCRdb used MiXCR to reprocess the RT-PCR reads, holding one entry per CDR3 protein. The repertoire holds hundreds of thousands of distinct CDR3 sequences, roughly 16% seen once, with about 7% in the top ten. This entry is derived from a study of patients and donors after allogeneic stem cell transplantation. This CDR3 spans 14 amino acids. The V gene lost 4 bases and the J gene lost 0 bases, with 8 bases spanning the gap. CDR1 and CDR2 (germline): MGHRA, YSYEKL. The sequenced sample consisted of blood, either unsorted or a sorted T cell fraction (not recorded which). This TCR was sampled from a human donor who was either an allogeneic HSCT recipient or a stem cell or donor lymphocyte infusion donor (not recorded which). It is not recorded whose cells these are; they may come from a transplant donor. V is TRBV4-1 and J is TRBJ2-3, with D unclear. CDR3 sequence reads: CASSPPRSTDTQYF. CDR3 sequence (DNA): TGCGCCAGCAGCCCCCCAAGGAGCACAGATACGCAGTATTTT.